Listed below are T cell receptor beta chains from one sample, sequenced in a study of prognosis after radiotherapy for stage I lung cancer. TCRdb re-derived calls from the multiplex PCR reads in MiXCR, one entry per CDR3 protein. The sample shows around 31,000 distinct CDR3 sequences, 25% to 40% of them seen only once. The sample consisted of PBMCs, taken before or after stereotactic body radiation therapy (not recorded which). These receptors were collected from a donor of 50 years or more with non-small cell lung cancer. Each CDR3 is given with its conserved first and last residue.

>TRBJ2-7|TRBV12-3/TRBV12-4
CASSLSGLSSYEQYF
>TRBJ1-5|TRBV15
CATSKGQGASQPQHF
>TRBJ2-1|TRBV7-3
CASSEDRGLEQFF
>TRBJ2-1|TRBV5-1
CASSSRKTGNEQFF
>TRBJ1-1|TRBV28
CASSRGQPWTEAFF
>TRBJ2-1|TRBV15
CATSRDPRLGSSYNEQFF
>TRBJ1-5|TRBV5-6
CASGMMTGGNQPQHF
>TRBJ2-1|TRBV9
CASSVGTSGSIDEQFF
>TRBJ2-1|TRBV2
CASSSGLYNEQFF
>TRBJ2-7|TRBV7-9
CASSPESRTSGRDEQYF
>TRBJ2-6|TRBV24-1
CATSSYRGSGANVLTF
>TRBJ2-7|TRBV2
CARGRGVTYEQYF
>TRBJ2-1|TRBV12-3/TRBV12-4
CASSRKRIIAGDEQFF
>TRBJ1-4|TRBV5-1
CASSLQGTANEKLFF
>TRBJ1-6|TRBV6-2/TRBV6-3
CASSQVSPSNPPLHF
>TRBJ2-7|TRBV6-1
CASSPYYEQYF
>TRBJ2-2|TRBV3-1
CASSQDNDGTGELFF
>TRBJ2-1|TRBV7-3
CASSLLTGRGNEQFF
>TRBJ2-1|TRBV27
CASRLSGTRFLEQFF
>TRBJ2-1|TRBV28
CASRGAVTWLNDQFF
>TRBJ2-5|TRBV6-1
CASSEAYGTLQETQYF
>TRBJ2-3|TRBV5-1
CASSPSTSGSSTDTQYF
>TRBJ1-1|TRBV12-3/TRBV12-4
CASSLIPLGTEAFF
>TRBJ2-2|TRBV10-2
CASIGNTGELFF
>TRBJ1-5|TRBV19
CASQDFNQPQHF
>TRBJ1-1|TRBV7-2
CASSLRQGALAFF
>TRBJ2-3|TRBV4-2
CASSTSGGGTDTQYF
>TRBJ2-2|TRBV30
CAWIPGLAGAGGELFF
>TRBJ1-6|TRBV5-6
CASSLDGQDNSPLHF
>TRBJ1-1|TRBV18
CASSPNPGRRDTEAFF
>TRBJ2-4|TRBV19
CASSGTTGQRAKNIQYF
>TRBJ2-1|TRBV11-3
CASSFGRHEQFF
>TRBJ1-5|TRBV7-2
CASSPRDRGSHQPQHF
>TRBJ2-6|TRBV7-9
CASSPPMAFSGANVLTF
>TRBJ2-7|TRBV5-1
CASSLPRLAGFSHYEQYF
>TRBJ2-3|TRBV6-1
CASSSSRRGSTDTQYF
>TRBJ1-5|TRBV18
CASSPGWSNQPQHF
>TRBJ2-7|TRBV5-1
CASSLKGLAGNGYEQYF
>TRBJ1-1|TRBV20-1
CSARYNTEAFF
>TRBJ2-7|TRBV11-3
CASSLVSGYEQYF
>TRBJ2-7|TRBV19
CASIVTGAEQYF
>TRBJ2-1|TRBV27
CASSLSRGGLNEQFF
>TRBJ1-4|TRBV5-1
CASSQGASGEELLF
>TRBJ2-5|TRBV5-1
CASSLGLAGEGETQYF
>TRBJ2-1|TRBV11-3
CASSLGATSGIYNEQFF
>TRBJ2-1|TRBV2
CASRRTPGEQFF
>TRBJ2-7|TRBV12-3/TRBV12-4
CASSNWDPHYEQYF
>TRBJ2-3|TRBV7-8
CASSPDGSTDTQYF
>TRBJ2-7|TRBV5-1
CASSPGWLYEQYF
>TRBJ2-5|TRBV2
CASIKDFAETQYF
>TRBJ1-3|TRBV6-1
CASTTGGGGNTIYF
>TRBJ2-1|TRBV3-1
CASSPGTGGNNEQFF
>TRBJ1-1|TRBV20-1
CSARQDQNTEAFF
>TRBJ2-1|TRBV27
CASSLKPTSPINNEQFF
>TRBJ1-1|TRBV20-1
CSARRGHVNTEAFF